One sample yielded the 10 T cell receptor beta chains listed below, sequenced in a study of blood T cell repertoires in COVID-19. TCRdb's table, derived via immunoSEQ multiplex PCR, lists solely in-frame clones and lacks some. This table holds around 71,000 clones, roughly four fifths found once. Sequences were obtained from peripheral blood. The origin of the receptors is a man in his 70s with acute or convalescent COVID-19.

The chain couples TRBV2 to TRBJ2-1, with TRBD2 matching 13 bases. In germline, CDR1 is SNHLY, CDR2 FYNNEI. Trimming at V came to 9 bases and at J to 8 bases, leaving 7 bases not matched to a gene. CDR3 length: 14 residues. This CDR3 is CASRGTSGIDEQFF. The CDR3 coding sequence is TGTGCCAGTAGGGGGACTAGCGGGATAGATGAGCAGTTCTTC.

The rearrangement links TRBV5-5 to TRBJ2-7, with 15 nucleotides matching TRBD2. The CDR3 totals 17 residues. V dropped 4 bases and J dropped 5; count of bases not matched to a gene: 10. The germline CDR1 and CDR2 sequences are SGHKS and YYEKEE (reference sequence). CDR3 loop: CASSPPGLAGGSHEQYF. As DNA, the CDR3 is TGTGCCAGCAGCCCCCCGGGACTAGCGGGAGGATCCCACGAGCAGTACTTC.

The chain has TRBV18 and TRBJ2-4; 7 nucleotides line up with TRBD1. V dropped 0 bases and J dropped 0; count of bases not matched to a gene: 8. Germline loops: CDR1 KGHSH, CDR2 LQKENI. The CDR3 runs to 18 residues. The DNA of the CDR3 is TGTGCCAGCTCACCACCTCAGGGGACAGATTTAGCCAAAAACATTCAGTACTTC. Translating gives CASSPPQGTDLAKNIQYF.

This chain uses TRBV12-2 with TRBJ2-2; TRBD2, as called in the table, went unchecked against the DNA. TRBV12-2 is described as a pseudogene. The CDR3 contains 18 residues. CDR3 amino acids: CASRFGLAGEGGTGELFF. CDR3 coding DNA: TGTGCAAGTCGCTTTGGACTAGCGGGAGAGGGGGGTACCGGGGAGCTGTTTTTT.

This chain connects TRBV3-1 (or the pseudogene TRBV3-2) to TRBJ2-1; TRBD1 is a possible D gene (6 bases). The CDR3 has 14 residues. Germline V CDR1 and CDR2: LGHDT, YNNKEL (reference sequence). Deletions cut 2 bases from V and 8 bases from J, with 13 bases between. The CDR3 is CASSQRGSNDEQFF. In nucleotides, the CDR3 is TGTGCCAGCAGCCAAAGGGGGAGTAACGATGAGCAGTTCTTC.

Worth noting for this clone: The junction shows a germline mismatch at one end, possibly a read error. The V and J genes are TRBV29-1 and TRBJ2-5, with TRBD2 identical over 10 bases. Germline CDR1 and CDR2: SQVTM and ANQGSEA. The CDR3 contains 13 residues. The CDR3 protein is CSVEAGGFETQYF. DNA for the CDR3: TGCAGCGTAGAAGCGGGAGGGTTTGAGACCCAGTACTTC.

The chain uses TRBV30 and TRBJ1-1; 9 bases line up with TRBD1. Germline assignment: CDR1 GTSNPN and CDR2 SVGIG (reference sequence). The trim removed 0 bases at V and 8 bases at J, leaving 10 bases unmatched. The CDR3 is made up of 15 amino acids. CDR3: CAWSVPGTGTGEAFF. CDR3 nucleotides: TGTGCCTGGAGTGTACCCGGGACAGGGACGGGAGAAGCTTTCTTT.

Remarks on this clone: An end of the junction differs from the germline gene, which may be a read error. The chain carries TRBV3-1 (or the pseudogene TRBV3-2) and TRBJ2-3, with TRBD2 matching over 8 bases. Germline assignment: CDR1 LGHDT and CDR2 YNNKEL (reference sequence). This CDR3 spans 14 amino acids. CDR3 in amino acids: CASRQAGAGDTQYF. The CDR3 nucleotides read TGTGCCAGCAGACAAGCGGGAGCTGGAGATACGCAGTATTTT.

The chain carries TRBV15 and TRBJ1-1; 11 bases match TRBD1. Germline CDR1 and CDR2: LNHNV and YYDKDF (reference sequence). This CDR3 has 17 amino acids. Trimming at V came to 0 bases and at J to 0 bases, leaving 3 bases not matched to a gene. The CDR3 is CATSREWTGGLNTEAFF. The CDR3, as DNA: TGTGCCACCAGCAGAGAGTGGACAGGGGGCCTGAACACTGAAGCTTTCTTT.

V gene TRBV6-6 combines with J gene TRBJ1-5; 12 bases are a match to TRBD1. This CDR3 is 20 amino acids long. From germline, CDR1 is MNHNY and CDR2 SVGAGI (reference sequence). The J segment lost 0 bases and the V segment lost 6 bases, leaving 15 bases of the junction unmatched. CDR3 DNA sequence: TGTGCCAGCAGCCCCATCCCAATCGGGACAGGGGGCCTTAGCAATCAGCCCCAGCATTTT. Translating it yields CASSPIPIGTGGLSNQPQHF.